This T cell receptor (beta chain) was recorded in a study of T cell responses to AZD1222 COVID-19 vaccine. Assay: immunoSEQ multiplex PCR; the TCRdb copy retains only in-frame clones and omits some. The sample consists of about 120,000 clones, more than 75% of them appearing once. The V gene's germline CDR1 is SGHNT and CDR2 YYREEE (reference sequence). Trimming shortened V by 4 bases and J by 8 bases, and 15 bases separated the two germline ends. The CDR3 length is 13 residues. The rearrangement joins TRBV5-4 to TRBJ1-2, with D perhaps matching TRBD1 (5 bases). Sequencing was performed on peripheral blood, taken on day 0 of AZD1222 vaccination. The origin of this receptor is an adult in good health. This CDR3 reads CASSGGRAVGYTF. The CDR3 nucleotides read TGTGCCAGCAGCGGGGGACGTGCGGTGGGCTACACCTTC. The complete variable domain, with remaining parts taken from reference TRBV5-4 and TRBJ1-2, reads ETGVTQSPTHLIKTRGQQVTLRCSSQSGHNTVSWYQQALGQGPQFIFQYYREEENGRGNFPPRFSGLQFPNYSSELNVNALELDDSALYLCASSGGRAVGYTFGSGTRLTVV.